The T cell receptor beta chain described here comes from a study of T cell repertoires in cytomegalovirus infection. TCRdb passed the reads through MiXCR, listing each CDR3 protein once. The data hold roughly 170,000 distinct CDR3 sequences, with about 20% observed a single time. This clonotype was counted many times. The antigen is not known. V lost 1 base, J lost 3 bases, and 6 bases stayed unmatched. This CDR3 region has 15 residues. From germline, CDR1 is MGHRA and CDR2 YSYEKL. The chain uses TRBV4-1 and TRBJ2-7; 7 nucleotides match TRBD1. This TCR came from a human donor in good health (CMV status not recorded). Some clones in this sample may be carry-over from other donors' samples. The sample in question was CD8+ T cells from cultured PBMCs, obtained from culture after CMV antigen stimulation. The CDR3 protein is CASSQGQGDFYEQYF. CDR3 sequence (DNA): TGCGCCAGCAGCCAAGGACAGGGAGATTTCTACGAGCAGTACTTC.